This T cell receptor beta chain comes out of a study of blood T cell repertoires in COVID-19. Overall study: Nucleic acid was either cDNA or gDNA, and it came from T cells, B-cell-depleted T cells, or PBMCs.

This clone appeared once. In the original workflow: By means of reference gene primer amplification, nucleated cell counts were estimated. Generated by immunoSEQ multiplex PCR, the TCRdb table keeps only in-frame clones and is missing some. The V and J calls and clone size come from that table; D and trimming were worked out from the DNA. This sample has 140,000 or so clones; roughly 85% occur once, and the top ten carry around 3.2%. Sequencing was performed on peripheral blood. This receptor was identified in a middle-aged man with acute or convalescent COVID-19.

The CDR3 DNA is TGTGCCAGCAGCCCCGGGACTGGAAACACCATATATTTT. Protein product: CASSPGTGNTIYF. This sequence joins TRBV9 and TRBJ1-3, with D unclear. The CDR3 has 13 amino acids. Germline loops: CDR1 SGDLS, CDR2 YYNGEE. V lost 4 bases and J 2 bases, leaving 7 bases between the germline ends.